These 7 T cell receptor beta chains originate from one sample sequenced in a study of T cells in Graves' hyperthyroidism and ophthalmopathy. TCR beta CDR3 regions were amplified from RNA transcripts. Carried out on the TCR CDR3, a first-round RT-PCR used the HTBI primer set. Each CDR3 protein is one row after TCRdb ran MiXCR on the multiplex PCR reads. The data hold under 400,000 distinct CDR3 sequences, with around 14% observed a single time. The sequenced sample was blood. The origin of the receptors is a woman aged 18-35 years with Graves' hyperthyroidism.

This clonotype was counted at least ten times. The rearrangement uses TRBV24-1 and TRBJ1-1; D gene ambiguous. The CDR3 extends over 16 amino acids. V was cut by 3 bases and J by 5 bases, with 18 bases left in between. Germline lookup yields CDR1 KGHDR and CDR2 SFDVKD. This CDR3 is CATSDASVFGRTEAFF. The CDR3, as DNA: TGTGCCACCAGTGATGCTTCGGTCTTTGGGAGGACTGAAGCTTTCTTT.

This clonotype was seen at least ten times. V gene TRBV5-1 combines with J gene TRBJ2-1; weak D call: TRBD2 (6 bases). Between the trimmed V and J ends, which lost 2 bases and 1 base, there was a span of 10 bases. Germline loops: CDR1 SGHRS, CDR2 YFSETQ. The CDR3 is made up of 15 amino acids. CDR3 protein: CASSLTGGSYNEQFF. CDR3 sequence (DNA): TGCGCCAGCAGCTTAACCGGAGGGTCCTACAATGAGCAGTTCTTC.

This clonotype was detected many times. The chain employs TRBV5-1 and TRBJ2-7; possible D gene TRBD1, 5 bases. CDR3 size: 14 residues. V dropped 2 bases and J dropped 6 bases, with 15 bases sitting between them. CDR1 and CDR2 (germline): SGHRS, YFSETQ. CDR3 in amino acids: CASSFDSPSGEQYF. The CDR3 DNA follows: TGCGCCAGCAGCTTCGACAGCCCCTCGGGCGAGCAGTACTTC.

This clonotype was recorded many times. The chain has TRBV11-1 and TRBJ1-2; TRBD1 might be the D (5 bases). The CDR3 extends over 15 amino acids. The germline V and J ends were trimmed by 2 bases and 6 bases, with 16 bases remaining between them. The germline gives CDR1 SGHAT, CDR2 FQDESV (reference sequence). CDR3 sequence (DNA): TGTGCCAGCAGCTTATCCGGGGGAACGGGGGATGGCTACACCTTC. Its protein is CASSLSGGTGDGYTF.

The CDR3 coding sequence is TGTGCCAGCTCCGGACCGACAGTAACCCCGCAAGAGACCCAGTACTTC. The encoded protein is CASSGPTVTPQETQYF. The chain carries TRBV18 and TRBJ2-5, with D possibly TRBD1 on 5 matching bases. The V gene lost 6 bases and the J gene lost 2 bases, with 19 bases spanning the gap. This CDR3 region has 16 residues. CDR1 is KGHSH and CDR2 is LQKENI in the germline V gene.

CDR3 sequence (DNA): TGTGCCAGTAGTATGGGTTCGTTCGGGAGCAACGAGCAGTACTTC. The encoded protein is CASSMGSFGSNEQYF. V gene TRBV19 combines with J gene TRBJ2-7, with TRBD2 as a possible D gene (6 bases). Trimming left V 3 bases short and J 5 bases short, with 17 bases between. In germline, CDR1 is LNHDA, CDR2 SQIVND (reference sequence). The CDR3 totals 15 residues.

This clonotype was observed many times. The chain joins TRBV2 to TRBJ1-5; 7 nucleotides align to TRBD1. The V and J ends lost 5 bases and 4 bases, in that order; junction bases with no gene match: 2. The CDR3 runs to 13 residues. Germline values: CDR1 SNHLY, CDR2 FYNNEI. Here the CDR3 reads CASSTGVNQPQHF. The DNA of the CDR3 is TGTGCCAGCAGTACAGGGGTTAATCAGCCCCAGCATTTT.